This T cell receptor (beta chain) was recovered during a study of cytomegalovirus exposure and HLA in healthy donors. This PCR relied on a set of 60 Vbeta primers and 13 Jbeta primers. The protocol was immunoSEQ multiplex PCR, while the TCRdb copy is restricted to in-frame clones and leaves out a portion. The sample yields around 53,000 clones, about 73% seen once. The V end lost 6 bases, the J end lost 6 bases, and 12 bases lay between the germline ends. From germline, CDR1 is MDHEN and CDR2 SYDVKM. The CDR3 has 14 amino acids. The clonotype comes from a man aged 18-30 years in good health and CMV-seronegative. The sample was PBMCs. V is TRBV28 and J is TRBJ1-6; D is perhaps TRBD1 (5 bases). The CDR3 region has the DNA TGTGCCAGCAGCTTGGAGGGGTTTAATTCACCCCTCCACTTT. This translates into CASSLEGFNSPLHF.